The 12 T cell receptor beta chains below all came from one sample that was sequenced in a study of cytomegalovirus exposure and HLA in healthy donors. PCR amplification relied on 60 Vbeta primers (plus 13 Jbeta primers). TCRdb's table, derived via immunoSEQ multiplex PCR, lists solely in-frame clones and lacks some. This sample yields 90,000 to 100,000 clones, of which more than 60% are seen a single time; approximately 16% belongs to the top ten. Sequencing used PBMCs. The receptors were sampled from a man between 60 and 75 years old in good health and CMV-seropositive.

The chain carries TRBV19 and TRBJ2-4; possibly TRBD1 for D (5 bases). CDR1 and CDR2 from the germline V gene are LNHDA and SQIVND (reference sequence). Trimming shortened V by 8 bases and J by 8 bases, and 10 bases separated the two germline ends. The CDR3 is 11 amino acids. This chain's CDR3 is CASGARDIQYF. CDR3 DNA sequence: TGTGCCAGTGGCGCCAGGGACATTCAGTACTTC. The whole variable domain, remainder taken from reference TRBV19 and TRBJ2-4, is DGGITQSPKYLFRKEGQNVTLSCEQNLNHDAMYWYRQDPGQGLRLIYYSQIVNDFQKGDIAEGYSVSREKKESFPLTVTSAQKNPTAFYLCASGARDIQYFGAGTRLSVL.

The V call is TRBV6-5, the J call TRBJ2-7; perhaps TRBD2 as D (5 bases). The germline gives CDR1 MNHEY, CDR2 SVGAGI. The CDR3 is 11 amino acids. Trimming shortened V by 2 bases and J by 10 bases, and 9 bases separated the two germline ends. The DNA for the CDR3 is TGTGCCAGCAGTTACGTGGGAGATCAGTACTTC. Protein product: CASSYVGDQYF.

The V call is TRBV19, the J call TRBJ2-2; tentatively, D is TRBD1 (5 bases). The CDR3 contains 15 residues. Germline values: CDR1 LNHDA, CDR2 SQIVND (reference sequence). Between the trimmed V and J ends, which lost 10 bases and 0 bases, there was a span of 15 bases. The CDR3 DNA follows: TGTGCCACCAAACTGCAGGGTACGAACACCGGGGAGCTGTTTTTT. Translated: CATKLQGTNTGELFF.

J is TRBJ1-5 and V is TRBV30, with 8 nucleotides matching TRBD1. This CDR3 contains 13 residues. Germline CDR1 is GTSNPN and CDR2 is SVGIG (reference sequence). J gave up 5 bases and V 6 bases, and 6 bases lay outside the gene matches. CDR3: CACSDRGDQPQHF. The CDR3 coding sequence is TGTGCCTGTTCAGACAGGGGAGATCAGCCCCAGCATTTT.

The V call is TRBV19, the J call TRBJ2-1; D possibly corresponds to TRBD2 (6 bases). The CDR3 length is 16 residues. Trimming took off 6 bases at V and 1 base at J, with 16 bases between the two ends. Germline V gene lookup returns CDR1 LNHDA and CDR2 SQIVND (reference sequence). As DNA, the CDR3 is TGTGCCAGTAGCGGGACTTTCCGCCGGTCCTACAATGAGCAGTTCTTC. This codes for CASSGTFRRSYNEQFF.

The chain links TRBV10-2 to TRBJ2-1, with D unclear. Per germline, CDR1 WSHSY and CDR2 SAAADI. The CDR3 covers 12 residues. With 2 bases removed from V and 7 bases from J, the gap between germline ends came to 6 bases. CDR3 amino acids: CASSEIENEQFF. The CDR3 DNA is TGCGCCAGCAGTGAGATCGAGAATGAGCAGTTCTTC.

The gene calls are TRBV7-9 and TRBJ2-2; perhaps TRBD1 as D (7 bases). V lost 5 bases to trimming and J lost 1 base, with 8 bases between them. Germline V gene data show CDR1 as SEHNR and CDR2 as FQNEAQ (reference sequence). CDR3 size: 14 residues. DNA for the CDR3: TGTGCCAGCAGCCAGGGGGGGAACACCGGGGAGCTGTTTTTT. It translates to CASSQGGNTGELFF.

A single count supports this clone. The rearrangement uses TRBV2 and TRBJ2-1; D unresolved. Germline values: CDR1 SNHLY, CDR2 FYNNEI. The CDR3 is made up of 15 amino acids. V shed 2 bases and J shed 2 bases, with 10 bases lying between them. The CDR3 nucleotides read TGTGCCAGCAGTGAAAGTAGAAACCCCTACAATGAGCAGTTCTTC. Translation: CASSESRNPYNEQFF.

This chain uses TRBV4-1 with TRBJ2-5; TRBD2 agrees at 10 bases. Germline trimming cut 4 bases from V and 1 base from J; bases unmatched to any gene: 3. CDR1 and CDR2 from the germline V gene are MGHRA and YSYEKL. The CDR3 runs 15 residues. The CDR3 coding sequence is TGCGCCAGCAGCCTTAGCGGGGGGACCCAAGAGACCCAGTACTTC. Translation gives CASSLSGGTQETQYF.

In nucleotides, the CDR3 is TGTGCCAGCTCACCCCAGGGGGGCAGCTATGGCTACACCTTC. Its translation: CASSPQGGSYGYTF. The chain is built from TRBV18 and TRBJ1-2, with 7 nucleotides matching TRBD1. There are 14 residues in the CDR3. V shed 3 bases and J 4 bases; nucleotides not matched to a gene: 5. Germline CDR1 is KGHSH and CDR2 is LQKENI.

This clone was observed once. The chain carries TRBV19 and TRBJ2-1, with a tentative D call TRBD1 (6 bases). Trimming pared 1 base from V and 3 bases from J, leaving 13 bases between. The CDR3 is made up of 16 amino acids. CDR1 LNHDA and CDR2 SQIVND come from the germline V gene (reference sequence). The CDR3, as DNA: TGTGCCAGTAGTATAGCCTCCAGGGGCAGCTACAATGAGCAGTTCTTC. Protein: CASSIASRGSYNEQFF.

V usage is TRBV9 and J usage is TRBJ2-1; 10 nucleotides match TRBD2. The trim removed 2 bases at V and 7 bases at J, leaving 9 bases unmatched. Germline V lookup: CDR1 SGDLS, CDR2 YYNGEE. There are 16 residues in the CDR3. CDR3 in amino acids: CASSVLQRGGLNEQFF. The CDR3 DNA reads TGTGCCAGCAGCGTCCTTCAGCGGGGGGGCCTTAATGAGCAGTTCTTC.